This TCR beta chain derives from a study of T cells in tuberculosis. Study in general: PBMC were archived before or within 7 days of starting treatment. Study conclusions and caveats: Samples were chosen by availability of cryopreserved specimens.

Sequenced by immunoSEQ multiplex PCR; TCRdb stores in-frame clones only, minus some. This repertoire shows around 35,000 clones, less than 95% found once; its top ten account for 2% to 3%. Time point denoted: new active TB diagnosis, blood taken before or within 7 days of starting treatment. In regard to this clone: As yet, its antigen is unknown.

This CDR3 has 13 residues. Trimming at V came to 7 bases and at J to 5 bases, leaving 10 bases not matched to a gene. Germline CDR1 and CDR2: SQVTM and ANQGSEA. Material: PBMCs, obtained at tuberculosis diagnosis. This chain uses TRBV29-1 with TRBJ1-2, with TRBD1 matching over 7 bases. The clonotype was recovered from an adult with tuberculosis. CDR3 residues: CSAGDSGVYGYTF. The CDR3, as DNA: TGCAGCGCCGGGGACAGCGGAGTATATGGCTACACCTTC. Filled out from reference TRBV29-1 and TRBJ1-2, the complete variable domain reads SAVISQKPSRDICQRGTSLTIQCQVDSQVTMMFWYRQQPGQSLTLIATANQGSEATYESGFVIDKFPISRPNLTFSTLTVSNMSPEDSSIYLCSAGDSGVYGYTFGSGTRLTVV.